The 29 T cell receptor beta chains below were found in one sample sequenced in a study of blood T cell repertoires in COVID-19. Assay used: immunoSEQ multiplex PCR; TCRdb lists only in-frame clones, some missing. The top ten clones hold roughly 4.5% of a sample with about 170,000 clones, roughly 88% of them seen once. Material: peripheral blood. The receptors come from a man aged 18 to 30 with COVID-19, enrolled during active disease.

The chain is built from TRBV18 and TRBJ2-2, with a weak D call TRBD2 (5 bases). Between the trimmed V and J ends, which lost 5 bases and 6 bases, there was a span of 10 bases. This CDR3 has 13 amino acids. Germline CDR1 reads KGHSH; CDR2 reads LQKENI. CDR3 residues: CASSSRAAGELFF. CDR3 DNA sequence: TGTGCCAGCTCATCGCGGGCGGCCGGGGAGCTGTTTTTT.

The chain links TRBV7-2 to TRBJ2-7, with D possibly TRBD2 on 6 matching bases. The germline CDR1 and CDR2 sequences are SGHTA and FQGNSA. V lost 1 base to trimming and J lost 10 bases, with 11 bases between them. This CDR3 contains 12 residues. In nucleotides, the CDR3 is TGTGCCAGCAGCTTAGTCGGCGGGGATCAGTACTTC. Protein product: CASSLVGGDQYF.

The CDR3 loop is CASSLDTGRGTQYF. The CDR3 region has the DNA TGTGCCAGCAGCTTGGATACGGGGAGAGGGACCCAGTACTTC. V and J are TRBV5-6 and TRBJ2-5; TRBD2 is a possible D gene (5 bases). This CDR3 has 14 residues. Germline CDR1 and CDR2: SGHDT and YYEEEE. The V and J ends lost 0 bases and 7 bases respectively, with 13 bases between them.

There are a few counts of this clone. The chain joins TRBV7-9 to TRBJ2-1; D may be TRBD2 (6 bases). This CDR3 region has 11 residues. With 4 bases removed from V and 10 bases from J, the gap between germline ends came to 8 bases. Germline-derived CDR1 and CDR2 are SEHNR and FQNEAQ (reference sequence). CDR3: CASSSGEEQFF. For the CDR3, the DNA is TGTGCCAGCAGCTCGGGGGAGGAGCAGTTCTTC.

The chain links TRBV5-1 to TRBJ2-1, with 12 positions matching TRBD2. This CDR3 has 15 amino acids. Germline trimming cut 4 bases from V and 6 bases from J; bases unmatched to any gene: 5. Germline CDR1 and CDR2: SGHRS and YFSETQ. CDR3 in DNA: TGCGCCAGCAGCCGGACTAGCGGGAACTTCAATGAGCAGTTCTTC. This encodes CASSRTSGNFNEQFF.

The chain recombines TRBV5-4 with TRBJ1-3; 8 bases fit TRBD1. The germline CDR1 and CDR2 sequences are SGHNT and YYREEE (reference sequence). J gave up 0 bases and V 3 bases, and 5 bases lay outside the gene matches. CDR3 length: 16 amino acids. The CDR3 nucleotides are TGTGCCAGCAGCTCCCAGGGGGCCAGCTCTGGAAACACCATATATTTT. It yields the protein CASSSQGASSGNTIYF.

V usage is TRBV10-1 and J usage is TRBJ2-3, with TRBD2 matching over 13 bases. With 4 bases clipped from V and 5 bases from J, the junction kept 15 bases outside the gene matches. Germline V gives CDR1 WNHNN, CDR2 SYGVQD (reference sequence). This CDR3 region has 19 residues. The DNA for the CDR3 is TGCGCCAGCAGTGTCTCCACAGGGCCGGGACTAGCGGGAAGAGATACGCAGTATTTT. Protein sequence: CASSVSTGPGLAGRDTQYF.

The chain joins TRBV2 to TRBJ2-1; the match to TRBD2 covers 7 bases. This CDR3 has 14 residues. Germline V gene sequence: CDR1 SNHLY, CDR2 FYNNEI. V shed 11 bases and J 7 bases; nucleotides not matched to a gene: 14. In DNA form, the CDR3 reads TGTGCCGGCTCCGAGGTAGGGGAGGGGAATGAGCAGTTCTTC. It translates to CAGSEVGEGNEQFF.

The chain couples TRBV4-1 to TRBJ2-3, with 8 positions matching TRBD2. With V trimmed by 1 base and J by 3 bases, 12 bases remained unmatched. Germline lookup yields CDR1 MGHRA and CDR2 YSYEKL. The CDR3 length is 18 residues. CDR3 residues: CASSQAPPPGLVTDTQYF. CDR3 in DNA: TGCGCCAGCAGCCAAGCCCCACCCCCGGGACTAGTAACAGATACGCAGTATTTT.

The J gene is TRBJ2-1, the V gene TRBV27, with D uncertain. CDR3 length: 15 residues. V lost 3 bases, J lost 4 bases, and 13 bases lay in between. CDR1 is MNHEY, CDR2 SMNVEV, per germline (reference sequence). The CDR3 region is CASSFNPSPYNEQFF. CDR3 in DNA: TGTGCCAGCAGTTTTAACCCTAGTCCTTACAATGAGCAGTTCTTC.

The V call is TRBV11-2, the J call TRBJ1-6; TRBD1 matches 8 bases. V was clipped by 7 bases and J by 6 bases; unmatched bases: 11. Germline V CDR1 and CDR2: SGHAT, FQNNGV. The CDR3 sequence is 16 residues long. CDR3: CASTLPRTGTNSPLHF. In DNA, the CDR3 is TGTGCCAGCACCCTACCTCGGACAGGGACTAATTCACCCCTCCACTTT.

The chain employs TRBV27 and TRBJ1-1, with D perhaps matching TRBD1 (5 bases). V was shortened by 6 bases and J by 0 bases, with 32 bases between the two germline ends. This CDR3 spans 21 amino acids. Germline CDR1 MNHEY, CDR2 SMNVEV (reference sequence). The CDR3 DNA follows: TGTGCCAGCAGACGGACCCGCCTCCCGGGCCCCGGGAGAGGGGTGAACACTGAAGCTTTCTTT. Its translation is CASRRTRLPGPGRGVNTEAFF.

The chain has TRBV30 and TRBJ1-5, with D uncertain. This CDR3 comprises 15 residues. V shed 0 bases and J shed 0 bases, with 9 bases lying between them. The V gene's germline CDR1 is GTSNPN and CDR2 SVGIG (reference sequence). The CDR3 loop reads CAWSVSGYSNQPQHF. As DNA, the CDR3 is TGTGCCTGGAGTGTATCGGGTTATAGCAATCAGCCCCAGCATTTT.

This clone came up once. The rearrangement uses TRBV19 and TRBJ2-2; D is unclear. V lost 7 bases, J lost 0 bases, and 9 bases lay in between. The CDR3 sequence is 14 residues long. Germline assignment: CDR1 LNHDA and CDR2 SQIVND (reference sequence). CDR3 amino acids: CASNPTPNTGELFF. In nucleotides, the CDR3 is TGTGCCAGTAACCCGACACCGAACACCGGGGAGCTGTTTTTT.

This CDR3 reads CASSPRLQSTGELFF. DNA for the CDR3: TGTGCCAGCAGCCCCCGACTACAATCCACCGGGGAGCTGTTTTTT. V and J are TRBV7-2 and TRBJ2-2; a possible D gene is TRBD2 (5 bases). Germline CDR1 reads SGHTA; CDR2 reads FQGNSA. CDR3 length: 15 amino acids. Trimming shortened V by 5 bases and J by 4 bases, and 14 bases separated the two germline ends. Full variable domain (remainder filled in from reference TRBV7-2 and TRBJ2-2): GAGVSQSPSNKVTEKGKDVELRCDPISGHTALYWYRQSLGQGLEFLIYFQGNSAPDKSGLPSDRFSAERTGGSVSTLTIQRTQQEDSAVYLCASSPRLQSTGELFFGEGSRLTVL.

The rearrangement joins TRBV7-3 to TRBJ2-5; possibly TRBD1 for D (5 bases). This CDR3 is built from 13 residues. Deletions cut 5 bases from V and 5 bases from J, with 12 bases between. Germline loops: CDR1 SGHTA, CDR2 FQGTGA. The CDR3 loop is CASSPGARETQYF. Written as DNA, the CDR3 is TGTGCCAGCAGCCCTGGGGCCCGGGAGACCCAGTACTTC. Drawing the rest from reference TRBV7-3 and TRBJ2-5, the complete variable domain is GAGVSQTPSNKVTEKGKYVELRCDPISGHTALYWYRQSLGQGPEFLIYFQGTGAADDSGLPNDRFFAVRPEGSVSTLKIQRTERGDSAVYLCASSPGARETQYFGPGTRLLVL.

The V gene is TRBV4-3, the J gene TRBJ2-2; D is perhaps TRBD2 (5 bases). Germline CDR1 LGHNA, CDR2 YSLEER. Trimming stripped 0 bases from V and 1 base from J, with 6 bases between. This CDR3 comprises 15 residues. The CDR3 DNA follows: TGCGCCAGCAGCCAAGAAAGCGGGAACACCGGGGAGCTGTTTTTT. Encoded protein: CASSQESGNTGELFF.

The J gene is TRBJ1-2, the V gene TRBV4-3, with D unresolved. Germline V lookup: CDR1 LGHNA, CDR2 YSLEER. With 1 base removed from V and 3 bases from J, the gap between germline ends came to 12 bases. CDR3 length equals 15 residues. The CDR3 loop reads CASSQVNQQYYGYTF. The CDR3 DNA follows: TGCGCCAGCAGCCAAGTAAACCAACAGTACTATGGCTACACCTTC.

This clone was detected only a few times. The chain joins TRBV5-6 to TRBJ1-4; D gene ambiguous. Trimming pared 0 bases from V and 0 bases from J, leaving 3 bases between. The CDR3 spans 14 residues. Germline V gives CDR1 SGHDT, CDR2 YYEEEE. For the CDR3, the DNA is TGTGCCAGCAGCTTGGTAGCAACTAATGAAAAACTGTTTTTT. Its protein is CASSLVATNEKLFF. Complete variable domain (other parts from reference TRBV5-6 and TRBJ1-4): DAGVTQSPTHLIKTRGQQVTLRCSPKSGHDTVSWYQQALGQGPQFIFQYYEEEERQRGNFPDRFSGHQFPNYSSELNVNALLLGDSALYLCASSLVATNEKLFFGSGTQLSVL.

The V call is TRBV2, the J call TRBJ1-2, with 10 bases identical to TRBD1. The V segment lost 5 bases and the J segment 7 bases; nucleotides outside the gene matches: 10. In germline, CDR1 is SNHLY, CDR2 FYNNEI. The CDR3 spans 15 residues. In DNA form, the CDR3 reads TGTGCCAGCAGTAAGGGGGACAGGGGCTTTCGTGGCTACACCTTC. Amino acid sequence: CASSKGDRGFRGYTF.

V and J are TRBV10-3 and TRBJ1-3; tentative D call: TRBD1 (5 bases). Trimming took 0 bases from V and 1 from J, leaving 10 bases between them. The germline V gene encodes CDR1 ENHRY and CDR2 SYGVKD. The CDR3 spans 16 residues. CDR3 sequence: CAISESGRGSGNTIYF. CDR3 nucleotide sequence: TGTGCCATCAGTGAGTCTGGCCGGGGGTCTGGAAACACCATATATTTT.

The rearrangement joins TRBV19 to TRBJ1-5, with D possibly matching TRBD1 (6 bases). This CDR3 region has 14 residues. CDR1 is LNHDA, CDR2 SQIVND, per germline (reference sequence). The V and J ends lost 5 bases and 7 bases respectively, with 15 bases between them. As DNA, the CDR3 is TGTGCCAGTAGTCCCCCAGGGGCGCGACAGCCCCAGCATTTT. As protein: CASSPPGARQPQHF.

This rearrangement joins TRBV5-4 to TRBJ2-2, with 13 bases aligning to TRBD2. CDR3 length equals 19 residues. Germline V lookup: CDR1 SGHNT, CDR2 YYREEE (reference sequence). Trimming at V came to 0 bases and at J to 0 bases, leaving 5 bases not matched to a gene. For the CDR3, the DNA is TGTGCCAGCAGCTTGGTGCCAGGGACTAGCGGGGCGAACACCGGGGAGCTGTTTTTT. It translates to CASSLVPGTSGANTGELFF.

This clone appeared once. The rearrangement links TRBV7-9 to TRBJ1-2, with D unresolved. CDR1 is SEHNR, CDR2 FQNEAQ, per germline (reference sequence). This CDR3 is 12 amino acids long. Trimming removed 4 bases at V and 8 bases at J, with 11 bases between. The CDR3 here is CASSYEGGGYTF. Here the CDR3 DNA reads TGTGCCAGCAGCTACGAGGGCGGGGGCTACACCTTC.

The rearrangement joins TRBV5-1 to TRBJ2-2, with D possibly being TRBD2 (5 bases). The CDR3 runs 14 residues. V lost 7 bases and J 1 base, leaving 11 bases between the germline ends. The germline gives CDR1 SGHRS, CDR2 YFSETQ. Here the CDR3 DNA reads TGCGCCAGCGGATCCGGACTGAACACCGGGGAGCTGTTTTTT. Its translation: CASGSGLNTGELFF.

The chain carries TRBV6-2 or TRBV6-3 and TRBJ2-5; D perhaps matches TRBD2 (6 bases). CDR1 MNHEY and CDR2 SVGEGT come from the germline V gene. The CDR3 extends over 24 amino acids. Trimming left V 6 bases short and J 5 bases short, with 46 bases between. CDR3 DNA sequence: TGTGCCAGCAGCCATAGAGTACAGGCGACCCCAGGCGGGGAAGGTCCCCCAAAACGGGAGACCCAGTACTTC. It specifies CASSHRVQATPGGEGPPKRETQYF.

This chain links TRBV2 with TRBJ2-2; possibly TRBD2 for D (5 bases). The CDR3 spans 14 residues. CDR1 is SNHLY and CDR2 is FYNNEI in the germline V gene. V lost 2 bases and J 2 bases, leaving 6 bases between the germline ends. CDR3 nucleotides: TGTGCCAGCAGTGAAAGCGGAAACACCGGGGAGCTGTTTTTT. Its protein product is CASSESGNTGELFF.

The chain recombines TRBV7-2 with TRBJ1-4, with D tentatively TRBD1 (5 bases). The V end lost 0 bases, the J end lost 8 bases, and 19 bases lay between the germline ends. The CDR3 spans 17 residues. CDR1 SGHTA and CDR2 FQGNSA come from the germline V gene. The CDR3 is CASSLAPPGRGGEKLFF. As DNA, the CDR3 is TGTGCCAGCAGCTTAGCGCCGCCGGGACGCGGGGGAGAAAAACTGTTTTTT.

V gene TRBV11-2 combines with J gene TRBJ2-7, with 9 positions matching TRBD2. This CDR3 has 18 amino acids. V shed 1 base and J 3 bases; nucleotides not matched to a gene: 13. From germline, CDR1 is SGHAT and CDR2 FQNNGV. CDR3 bases: TGTGCCAGCAGCTTAGTGATTAGCGGGAGCCCTATACTCTACGAGCAGTACTTC. Its protein is CASSLVISGSPILYEQYF. Using reference TRBV11-2 and TRBJ2-7 for the parts outside the CDR3, the full variable domain is EAGVAQSPRYKIIEKRQSVAFWCNPISGHATLYWYQQILGQGPKLLIQFQNNGVVDDSQLPKDRFSAERLKGVDSTLKIQPAKLEDSAVYLCASSLVISGSPILYEQYFGPGTRLTVT.